This T cell receptor (beta chain) was observed in a study of beta chain features in type 1 diabetes. The investigators reverse transcribed all of the isolated RNA, so they sequenced expressed TCRB transcripts. Some clones are missing from TCRdb's copy, which holds only in-frame ones; the method was immunoSEQ multiplex PCR. The sample carries 120,000 to 150,000 clones, around 50% recorded once. The CDR3 loop spans 14 amino acids. The germline gives CDR1 SGHRS, CDR2 YFSETQ. V was clipped by 5 bases and J by 1 base, with 13 bases between them. This chain uses TRBV5-1 with TRBJ2-7; D is perhaps TRBD2 (6 bases). Sequences were obtained from Tregs from blood. The sequence was collected from a man in his late teens or twenties in good health. CDR3 sequence: CASRWRDASYEQYF. The CDR3 DNA reads as TGCGCCAGCAGGTGGCGGGACGCTTCCTACGAGCAGTACTTC.